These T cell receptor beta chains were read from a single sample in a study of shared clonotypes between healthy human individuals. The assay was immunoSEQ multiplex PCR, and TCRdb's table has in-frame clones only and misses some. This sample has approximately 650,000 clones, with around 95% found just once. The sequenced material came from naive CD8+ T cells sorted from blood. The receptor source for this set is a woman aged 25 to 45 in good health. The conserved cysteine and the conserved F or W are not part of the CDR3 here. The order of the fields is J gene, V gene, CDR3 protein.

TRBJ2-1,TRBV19,ASIGGIYNEQF
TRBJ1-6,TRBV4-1,ASSARYNSPLH
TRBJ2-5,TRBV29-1,SVYGGETQY
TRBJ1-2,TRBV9,ASSGRTGEIYGYT
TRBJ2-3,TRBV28,ASSLAASALSVTQY
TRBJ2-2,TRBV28,ASSPGTSGFLGTGELF
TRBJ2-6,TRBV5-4,ASSLAQGAEPGANVLT
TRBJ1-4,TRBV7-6,ASSQGQGGEKLF
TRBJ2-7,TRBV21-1,ASSKVCGDRENYEQY
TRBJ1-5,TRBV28,ASSLQGSYQPQH
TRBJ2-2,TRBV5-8,ASSPLGRVGYDTGELF
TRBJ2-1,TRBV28,ASSLSTNEQF
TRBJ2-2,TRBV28,ATNLSGAYTGELF
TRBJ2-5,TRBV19,ASSIGQGFGTQY
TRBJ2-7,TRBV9,ASSPGQDYEQY
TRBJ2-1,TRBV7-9,ASSLTAGGNNEQF
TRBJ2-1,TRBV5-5,ASSDPLGRSYNEQF
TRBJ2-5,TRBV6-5,ASSRITSREETQY
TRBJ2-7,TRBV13,ASSLGTDRTYEQY
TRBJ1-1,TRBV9,ASSVGRWGNTEAF
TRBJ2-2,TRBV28,ASSLWTSGTGELF
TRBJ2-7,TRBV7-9,ASSLQREAYEQY
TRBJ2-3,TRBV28,ASSSTDTQY
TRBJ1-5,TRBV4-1,ASSHPGGRGNQPQH
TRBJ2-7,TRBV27,ASSLIIDSYEQY
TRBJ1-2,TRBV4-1,ASKRGGGNYGYT
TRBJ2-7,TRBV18,ASSPKTDRYEQY
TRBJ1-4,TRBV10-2,ASSLKVYNEKLF
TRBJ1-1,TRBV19,ASSMRAGWNTEAF
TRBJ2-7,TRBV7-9,ASSPDFYEQY
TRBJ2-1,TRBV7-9,ASRTDRANVNEQF
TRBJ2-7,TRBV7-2,ASSLAGGSEQY
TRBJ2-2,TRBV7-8,ASSPVGAGGTGELF